One sample yielded the 4 T cell receptor beta chains listed below, sequenced in a study of T cells in Graves' hyperthyroidism and ophthalmopathy. The investigators amplified TCR beta CDR3 regions from RNA transcripts. In the first-round RT-PCR of the TCR CDR3, the HTBI primer set was used. Using its own MiXCR run on the multiplex PCR reads, TCRdb lists one record per CDR3 protein. The repertoire includes some 570,000 distinct CDR3 sequences, approximately 17% of them detected once, and roughly 15% sits in the top ten. Sequenced material: blood. All receptors derive from a woman between 18 and 30 years old with Graves' ophthalmopathy.

About this clonotype: A much bigger clone sits one base away, suggesting this may be a read error. The rearrangement joins TRBV10-3 to TRBJ1-1; D is undetermined. CDR1 ENHRY and CDR2 SYGVKD come from the germline V gene. The length of the CDR3 is 13 residues. V lost 8 bases and J lost 1, with 11 bases in between. The CDR3 region is CAISKDTNTEAFF. The CDR3 bases are TGTGCCATCTCAAAGGATACGAACACTGAAGCTTTCTTT.

This clonotype showed up many times. This chain uses TRBV13 with TRBJ2-7; D is unresolved. CDR3 length: 12 residues. Germline CDR1 and CDR2: PRHDT and FYEKMQ (reference sequence). The V end was cut by 0 bases, the J end by 9 bases, with 9 bases between. The CDR3 spells CASSLGPAGQYF. The CDR3 bases are TGTGCCAGCAGCTTAGGCCCGGCCGGGCAGTACTTC.

The chain recombines TRBV5-1 with TRBJ1-6, with D possibly TRBD1 on 6 matching bases. This CDR3 comprises 17 residues. Per germline, CDR1 SGHRS and CDR2 YFSETQ. V was pared by 1 base and J by 0 bases, with 11 bases between. The CDR3 here is CASSLRGQNSYNSPLHF. The CDR3 region has the DNA TGCGCCAGCAGCTTGCGCGGACAGAACTCCTATAATTCACCCCTCCACTTT.

The chain employs TRBV7-8 and TRBJ2-7; unclear D gene. V lost 2 bases and J lost 0, with 20 bases in between. The CDR3 consists of 18 residues. The germline V gene encodes CDR1 SGHVS and CDR2 FQNEAQ. CDR3 nucleotides: TGTGCCAGCAGCTTAATCCGGCCCCGGACCCAGACCTCCTACGAGCAGTACTTC. Its protein product is CASSLIRPRTQTSYEQYF.